Listed below are T cell receptor beta chains from one sample, sequenced in a study of blood T cell repertoires in COVID-19. Sequencing used immunoSEQ multiplex PCR; TCRdb keeps in-frame clones, though not all of them. The sample gives a few hundred thousand clones, roughly 89% of which show up once; 3.5% to 5% is in the top ten. The sequenced sample was peripheral blood. The source of these receptors is a woman aged 40 to 49 who had recovered from COVID-19. The CDR3 runs from the conserved cysteine through the conserved F or W. D genes are given only for firm matches. Clone size, where shown, is once, few, many, or a class for clones that have expanded.

clone_size,d_call,v_call,j_call,cdr3_nt,cdr3_aa
.,TRBD1,TRBV3-1/TRBV3-2,TRBJ2-5,TGTGCCAGCAGCCAAGAGGGGACAGGGTGGGGGACCCAGTACTTC,CASSQEGTGWGTQYF
once,TRBD2,TRBV2,TRBJ2-1,TGTGCCAGCAGTAGGACTAGCGGACACAATGAGCAGTTCTTC,CASSRTSGHNEQFF
once,.,TRBV11-2,TRBJ2-1,TGTGCCAGCAGCTTATCCCCAGGGTCCCTGGGTGAGCAGTTCTTC,CASSLSPGSLGEQFF
.,.,TRBV11-2,TRBJ2-5,TGTGCCAGCAGCCGAAGACTAGTTCAAGAGACCCAGTACTTC,CASSRRLVQETQYF
.,TRBD2,TRBV7-6,TRBJ2-3,TGTGCCAGCAGCCCCAGACTAGCGGGGGGCGTAACAGATACGCAGTATTTT,CASSPRLAGGVTDTQYF
.,.,TRBV19,TRBJ1-1,TGTGCCAGTAGTGAAACAGGTCGGGGGTTGAACACTGAAGCTTTCTTT,CASSETGRGLNTEAFF
few,.,TRBV12-3/TRBV12-4,TRBJ1-6,TGTGCCAGCAGTTTTTACAGAAATTCACCCCTCCACTTT,CASSFYRNSPLHF
.,.,TRBV14,TRBJ2-1,TGTGCCAGCAGCCAAGAGCGGGGTTCAACACAGTTCTTC,CASSQERGSTQFF
.,.,TRBV30,TRBJ1-1,TGTGCCTGGGGCGGGGGAATGAACACTGAAGCTTTCTTT,CAWGGGMNTEAFF
few,.,TRBV7-2,TRBJ1-2,TGTGCCAGCAGCTCAAATACAGCCCCCTATGGCTACACCTTC,CASSSNTAPYGYTF
.,.,TRBV5-1,TRBJ1-1,TGCGCCAGCAGCTCACAGCAGGGGTATACTGAAGCTTTCTTT,CASSSQQGYTEAFF
.,TRBD2,TRBV3-1/TRBV3-2,TRBJ2-1,TGTGCCAGCAGCTTACTCCGAGCTAGCGGGAGCAATGAGCAGTTCTTC,CASSLLRASGSNEQFF
.,TRBD2,TRBV11-2,TRBJ2-1,TGTGCCAGCAGCTACTCTGTGCTAGCGGGAGGGCCCTCCTACAATGAGCAGTTCTTC,CASSYSVLAGGPSYNEQFF
.,TRBD1,TRBV28,TRBJ1-2,TGTGCCAGCAGAAAGCCCCTCGGGACAGCTTATGGCTACACCTTC,CASRKPLGTAYGYTF
.,TRBD2,TRBV7-9,TRBJ2-1,TGTGCCAGCAGACTAGCGGGCGACAATGAGCAGTTCTTC,CASRLAGDNEQFF
.,.,TRBV2,TRBJ1-1,TGTGCCAGCACCTTGACAGGTTTCGACACTGAAGCTTTCTTT,CASTLTGFDTEAFF
.,.,TRBV28,TRBJ1-2,TGTGCCAGCAGTTTAGCAGCTAACTATGGCTACACCTTC,CASSLAANYGYTF
few,TRBD1,TRBV4-1,TRBJ1-1,TGCGCCAGCAGCCAAACGTGGACAGGGGGAACTGAAGCTTTCTTT,CASSQTWTGGTEAFF
.,.,TRBV2,TRBJ2-2,TGTGCCAGCAGAAATACACCGCCCGGGGAGCTGTTTTTT,CASRNTPPGELFF
.,.,TRBV28,TRBJ2-2,TGTGCCAGCAAAGCCAGGGGATCCGGGGAGCTGTTTTTT,CASKARGSGELFF
.,TRBD2,TRBV5-1,TRBJ2-5,TGCGCCAGCAGCTTAAGCGGGGGGGCCGGAGAGACCCAGTACTTC,CASSLSGGAGETQYF
.,.,TRBV11-3,TRBJ2-3,TGTGCCAGCAGCGGTCGGACACCCTTGGGGACAGATACGCAGTATTTT,CASSGRTPLGTDTQYF
.,.,TRBV19,TRBJ2-5,TGCGCCAGTAGTGCGTCGGGGGTCCGTGAGACCCAGTACTTC,CASSASGVRETQYF
.,TRBD2,TRBV19,TRBJ2-1,TGTGCCAGTAGTATATCTCACCTAGCGGGGGGGGGTGAGCAGTTCTTC,CASSISHLAGGGEQFF
once,.,TRBV30,TRBJ2-7,TGTGCCTGGAGACCTAACAGGGCCCGATCTTCCTACGAGCAGTACTTC,CAWRPNRARSSYEQYF
.,.,TRBV18,TRBJ1-2,TGTGCCAGCTCACCGAACGGGAATGGCTACACCTTC,CASSPNGNGYTF
.,.,TRBV9,TRBJ2-3,TGTGCCAGCAGCACCCGGACTAACACAGATACGCAGTATTTT,CASSTRTNTDTQYF
.,TRBD1,TRBV7-3,TRBJ2-2,TGTGCCAGCAGCTTGGCTCTTGGACAGGGAGTCACCGGGGAGCTGTTTTTT,CASSLALGQGVTGELFF
.,.,TRBV30,TRBJ2-1,TGTGCCTCCTTATCAGGGTTAGGACAGTTCTTC,CASLSGLGQFF
.,.,TRBV6-5,TRBJ2-7,TGTGCCAGCACGTCCGGGCGGGTGGGCTACGAGCAGTACTTC,CASTSGRVGYEQYF
.,TRBD1,TRBV5-6,TRBJ2-3,TGTGCCAGCAGCTTACAGAGACAGGGGTTCGCAGATACGCAGTATTTT,CASSLQRQGFADTQYF
.,.,TRBV9,TRBJ1-1,TGTGCCAGCAGCACCCAACGGGGGGGAACTGAAGCTTTCTTT,CASSTQRGGTEAFF
.,TRBD1,TRBV6-1,TRBJ1-2,TGTGCCAGCAGTGAGGGACAGGTCCTAGGCGGCTACACCTTC,CASSEGQVLGGYTF
.,TRBD2,TRBV7-2,TRBJ2-2,TGTGCCAGCAGCTTAGCGGTGGGACTAGCGGGGACCGGGGAGCTGTTTTTT,CASSLAVGLAGTGELFF
.,.,TRBV18,TRBJ1-1,TGTGCCAGCTCCGGGCCCGGGGACACTGAAGCTTTCTTT,CASSGPGDTEAFF
few,.,TRBV11-2,TRBJ1-1,TGTGCCAGCAGCTTTCAGGGGTACGAAACTGAAGCTTTCTTT,CASSFQGYETEAFF
.,TRBD1,TRBV5-1,TRBJ2-3,TGCGCCAGCAGCCACCGGGGGGACAGGGGCACAGATACGCAGTATTTT,CASSHRGDRGTDTQYF
.,.,TRBV6-1,TRBJ1-5,TGTGCCAGCAGTGAAATGGTTCCAGGTCTCCGGGGTCAGCCCCAGCATTTT,CASSEMVPGLRGQPQHF
.,.,TRBV3-1/TRBV3-2,TRBJ1-1,TGTGCCAGCAGCCAGGGCCGAATTTCCGCTGAAGCTTTCTTT,CASSQGRISAEAFF
.,TRBD2,TRBV27,TRBJ2-3,TGTGCCAGCAGTCTTAGCGGGGGGTCAACCACAGATACGCAGTATTTT,CASSLSGGSTTDTQYF
.,TRBD1,TRBV2,TRBJ1-2,TGTGCCAGCAGTGGGGACAGCTATGGCTACACCTTC,CASSGDSYGYTF
.,TRBD1,TRBV10-1,TRBJ1-6,TGCGCCAGCAGCACAGGGGAATCACCCCTCCACTTT,CASSTGESPLHF